This T cell receptor beta chain was observed in a study of breast tumors, draining lymph nodes, adjacent tissues. Axillary draining lymph nodes of breast cancer patients supplied the node samples. On this clonotype: Its antigen is undetermined.

MiXCR, run by TCRdb on the multiplex PCR reads, gives a single entry per CDR3 protein. Of some 250,000 distinct CDR3 sequences in the sample, approximately 36% were seen once. From germline, CDR1 is SGHVS and CDR2 FQNEAQ. This CDR3 spans 20 amino acids. Trimming removed 4 bases from V and 9 bases from J; junction bases left unmatched: 25. General study findings and limits: The data were judged consistent with most tumor T cells coming from lymph node and expanding in tumor. Tumor TCR diversity was below lymph nodes but above nontumor tissue. That most tumor T cells come from lymph nodes remained unproven. Compared with basal-like, luminal-like tumors shared significantly more repertoire with nontumor tissue.

V gene TRBV7-8 combines with J gene TRBJ2-1; 9 nucleotides line up with TRBD1. Source material: axillary lymph node tissue. This sequence originates from a female donor with breast cancer. Some clones in this sample may be carry-over from other donors' samples. The chain's CDR3 is CASSSSGTGSVTGERVEQFF. The CDR3 coding sequence is TGTGCCAGCAGCTCTTCCGGGACAGGGTCGGTCACCGGGGAGCGGGTTGAGCAGTTCTTC.